One sample yielded the 12 T cell receptor beta chains listed below, sequenced in a study of blood T cell repertoires in COVID-19. Some clones are missing from TCRdb's copy, which holds only in-frame ones; the method was immunoSEQ multiplex PCR. This repertoire shows fewer than 300,000 clones, roughly 84% found once; its top ten account for roughly 3%. The sequenced sample was peripheral blood. The source is a woman younger than 35 with acute or convalescent COVID-19.

The gene calls are TRBV30 and TRBJ2-3; D not resolved. CDR1 is GTSNPN and CDR2 is SVGIG in the germline V gene (reference sequence). This CDR3 comprises 14 residues. Trimming cost V 5 bases and J 2 bases, with 14 bases left between them. CDR3 coding DNA: TGTGCCTGGTTCCCCTCCCTGTTCACAGATACGCAGTATTTT. Translating gives CAWFPSLFTDTQYF.

V gene TRBV6-2 or TRBV6-3 combines with J gene TRBJ2-7, with TRBD1 as a possible D gene (6 bases). The germline gives CDR1 MNHEY, CDR2 SVGEGT. Trimming removed 4 bases at V and 2 bases at J, with 18 bases between. CDR3 length: 16 residues. The DNA for the CDR3 is TGTGCCAGCAGTTCCCGCCAGGGGCGTACCCCCTACGAGCAGTACTTC. It codes for CASSSRQGRTPYEQYF.

This chain links TRBV11-3 with TRBJ1-1; 9 nucleotides agree with TRBD1. The CDR3 contains 13 residues. CDR1 and CDR2 from the germline V gene are SGHNT and YENEEA. The V gene end was trimmed by 3 bases and the J gene end by 4 bases; junction bases not matched to a gene: 0. CDR3 DNA sequence: TGTGCCAGCAGCTTGGACAGGGGCACTGAAGCTTTCTTT. Translating gives CASSLDRGTEAFF.

The genes are TRBV10-3 and TRBJ2-5; D uncertain. From germline, CDR1 is ENHRY and CDR2 SYGVKD. Trimming took off 4 bases at V and 5 bases at J, with 8 bases between the two ends. This CDR3 is 12 amino acids long. CDR3 amino acids: CAISANWETQYF. CDR3 sequence (DNA): TGTGCCATCAGTGCAAACTGGGAGACCCAGTACTTC.

This clone was seen more than once but under ten times. The CDR3 bases are TGTGCCAGCAGCCACGGACTTAGGGAGCTAGACTACGAGCAGTACTTC. Translation: CASSHGLRELDYEQYF. The chain combines TRBV5-8 with TRBJ2-7; D is possibly TRBD2 (5 bases). Trimming took 4 bases from V and 3 from J, leaving 20 bases between them. Germline values: CDR1 SGHTS, CDR2 YDEGEE. The length of the CDR3 is 16 residues.

Here the CDR3 reads CASSWDRGRTEAFF. CDR3 DNA: TGCGCCAGCAGCTGGGACAGGGGGCGGACTGAAGCTTTCTTT. The chain uses TRBV5-1 and TRBJ1-1; TRBD1 agrees at 12 bases. The CDR3 is made up of 14 amino acids. The germline gives CDR1 SGHRS, CDR2 YFSETQ. J lost 5 bases, V lost 3 bases, and 2 bases had no gene match.

The chain recombines TRBV5-6 with TRBJ2-7, with D possibly TRBD2 on 6 matching bases. The CDR3 covers 14 residues. The germline CDR1 and CDR2 sequences are SGHDT and YYEEEE. Trimming shortened V by 0 bases and J by 5 bases, and 12 bases separated the two germline ends. The CDR3: CASSLGLAPDEQYF. The CDR3 nucleotides read TGTGCCAGCAGCTTGGGGCTAGCGCCGGACGAGCAGTACTTC.

The genes are TRBV7-9 and TRBJ1-2; the match to TRBD1 covers 7 bases. With 5 bases clipped from V and 4 bases from J, the junction kept 10 bases outside the gene matches. Germline CDR1 is SEHNR and CDR2 is FQNEAQ (reference sequence). This CDR3 region has 15 residues. CDR3 DNA: TGTGCCAGCAGCCCTGGTGGAGGGGGCGGCTATGGCTACACCTTC. Amino acid sequence: CASSPGGGGGYGYTF. Full variable domain (rest looked up from reference TRBV7-9 and TRBJ1-2): DTGVSQNPRHKITKRGQNVTFRCDPISEHNRLYWYRQTLGQGPEFLTYFQNEAQLEKSRLLSDRFSAERPKGSFSTLEIQRTEQGDSAMYLCASSPGGGGGYGYTFGSGTRLTVV.

This clone was detected only once. The chain couples TRBV6-5 to TRBJ1-2; TRBD1 matches 8 bases. J was trimmed by 3 bases and V by 6 bases; bases with no gene match: 3. There are 13 residues in the CDR3. The germline CDR1 and CDR2 sequences are MNHEY and SVGAGI. The CDR3 here is CASSATGDYGYTF. The CDR3 nucleotides are TGTGCCAGCAGCGCGACAGGGGACTATGGCTACACCTTC.

The CDR3 sequence: CASSFRPWTGPGELFF. The CDR3 bases are TGTGCCAGCAGCTTTCGCCCCTGGACAGGCCCCGGGGAGCTGTTTTTT. This chain joins TRBV7-3 and TRBJ2-2; the match to TRBD1 covers 7 bases. Germline V lookup: CDR1 SGHTA, CDR2 FQGTGA. The CDR3 runs 16 residues. V was pared by 3 bases and J by 6 bases, with 10 bases of the junction left unmatched. The full variable domain, in which reference TRBV7-3 and TRBJ2-2 provide the parts outside the CDR3, is GAGVSQTPSNKVTEKGKYVELRCDPISGHTALYWYRQSLGQGPEFLIYFQGTGAADDSGLPNDRFFAVRPEGSVSTLKIQRTERGDSAVYLCASSFRPWTGPGELFFGEGSRLTVL.

The V call is TRBV19, the J call TRBJ1-1; the match to TRBD1 covers 8 bases. In germline, CDR1 is LNHDA, CDR2 SQIVND (reference sequence). V dropped 0 bases and J dropped 0; count of bases not matched to a gene: 6. The CDR3 consists of 17 residues. The CDR3 DNA sequence: TGTGCCAGTAGTATAGACTTCCAGGGGGCCCTGAACACTGAAGCTTTCTTT. This gives the protein CASSIDFQGALNTEAFF. The whole variable domain, remainder taken from reference TRBV19 and TRBJ1-1, is DGGITQSPKYLFRKEGQNVTLSCEQNLNHDAMYWYRQDPGQGLRLIYYSQIVNDFQKGDIAEGYSVSREKKESFPLTVTSAQKNPTAFYLCASSIDFQGALNTEAFFGQGTRLTVV.

This chain links TRBV5-5 with TRBJ1-1, with D possibly being TRBD1 (5 bases). The germline V gene encodes CDR1 SGHKS and CDR2 YYEKEE (reference sequence). The CDR3 is 12 amino acids. The V end was cut by 3 bases, the J end by 7 bases, with 10 bases between. The CDR3: CASSSSQGEAFF. The CDR3 nucleotides are TGTGCCAGCAGCTCGTCCCAGGGTGAAGCTTTCTTT.